The source of this TCR beta chain is a study of T cells of healthy individuals (dated 2018 in TCRdb). Worth noting for this clonotype: What this receptor recognizes is not known. No qualities accompany the bases; no much larger clone lies one base away.

CDR1 and CDR2 are read off the germline V gene as SGDLS and YYNGEE. The CDR3 runs 14 amino acids, cysteine and phenylalanine included. Solely the CDR3 DNA is kept, with 42 bases framed from the first base. V drops 0 bases and J drops 4 bases, leaving 10 bases in between. Receptor libraries were prepared by 5' RACE. Sequencing instrument: Illumina MiSeq. TCRdb ran its own pipeline on the public reads, namely fastp trimming at Q25 and MiXCR clone calling, and kept in-frame beta chains. Identical CDR3 protein sequences are pooled into one entry, listed with their most common genes and DNA. In this sample the table shows tens of thousands of distinct CDR3 sequences, about 16% of which occur a single time. 4% to 5% of the sample lies in the top ten.

The chain was built from TRBV9 and TRBJ1-1, and the D gene may be TRBD1, 6 bases matching. This clonotype was sampled from a human donor in good health. In nucleotide form, the sequence is TGTGCCAGCAGCGTAGGGGGGACACCCACTGAAGCTTTCTTT. Translated, this gives CASSVGGTPTEAFF.